A single sample is the source of the 25 T cell receptor beta chains below, sequenced in a study of CD4 T cells in relation to SARS-CoV-2 and coronaviruses (dated by TCRdb to the early 2020s). Receptor amplification or capture employed the immunoSEQ multiplex PCR assay. Entries here come from immuneACCESS through TCRdb and include only in-frame sequences with V and J called. Some clones fail to appear in such tables; in the studies checked, an unresolved V gene covers under half of the shortfall, and the cause of the remainder is unknown. The sample table records 20,000 to 25,000 clones; roughly three quarters of these occur just once. The biggest ten clones account for approximately 15% of the sample. Their antigens are not known. CD4+ T cells from unexposed donors were collected before the COVID-19 pandemic (2011-2018). After around 11 days of culture, CD4+ T cells were isolated with the EasySep CD4+ T cell isolation kit.

The specimen was CD4+ T cells from PBMCs, cultured in vitro. These receptors were collected from a human donor in good health.

The gene calls are TRBV6-1 and TRBJ2-7; TRBD1 matches 10 bases. This CDR3 comprises 14 residues. Germline trimming cut 6 bases from V and 2 bases from J; bases unmatched to any gene: 4. In germline, CDR1 is MNHNS, CDR2 SASEGT. In DNA, the CDR3 is TGTGCCAGCAGGGGACAGGGGCTTCCCTACGAGCAGTACTTC. This gives the protein CASRGQGLPYEQYF.

V and J are TRBV2 and TRBJ2-5; 7 nucleotides match TRBD1. The CDR3 extends over 13 amino acids. J lost 3 bases, V lost 6 bases, and 4 bases had no gene match. The V gene's germline CDR1 is SNHLY and CDR2 FYNNEI. The CDR3 loop is CASRGQLEETQYF. The CDR3 nucleotides are TGTGCCAGCAGGGGACAGCTGGAAGAGACCCAGTACTTC.

The sample holds a few counts of this clone. The CDR3 reads CASSLPGNEQFF. The CDR3 DNA reads TGTGCCAGCAGCCTCCCTGGGAATGAGCAGTTCTTC. V gene TRBV5-4 combines with J gene TRBJ2-1; no reliable D call. CDR1 SGHNT and CDR2 YYREEE come from the germline V gene (reference sequence). The CDR3 spans 12 residues. Between the trimmed V and J ends, which lost 4 bases and 7 bases, there was a span of 9 bases.

The chain employs TRBV5-1 and TRBJ1-3, with D perhaps matching TRBD1 (5 bases). The CDR3 loop spans 15 amino acids. Trimming shortened V by 5 bases and J by 4 bases, and 16 bases separated the two germline ends. CDR1 SGHRS and CDR2 YFSETQ come from the germline V gene. CDR3 in amino acids: CASRRSTEDGNTIYF. CDR3 DNA: TGCGCCAGCAGGCGCTCGACAGAGGACGGAAACACCATATATTTT.

The chain couples TRBV27 to TRBJ2-2, with 7 bases lining up with TRBD1. J gave up 4 bases and V 6 bases, and 8 bases lay outside the gene matches. Germline CDR1 MNHEY, CDR2 SMNVEV (reference sequence). This CDR3 spans 15 amino acids. The CDR3 DNA reads TGTGCCAGCAGGGCTGGGACAGTCATCACCGGGGAGCTGTTTTTT. As protein: CASRAGTVITGELFF.

The gene calls are TRBV11-2 and TRBJ1-2, with D possibly TRBD1 on 6 matching bases. This CDR3 comprises 14 residues. V was cut by 5 bases and J by 5 bases, with 15 bases left in between. Germline-derived CDR1 and CDR2 are SGHAT and FQNNGV. The CDR3 protein is CASSITGFGYGYTF. The CDR3 DNA follows: TGTGCCAGCAGCATTACAGGGTTCGGGTATGGCTACACCTTC.

This chain links TRBV11-3 with TRBJ2-1; D might be TRBD2 (6 bases). The CDR3 has 13 amino acids. V lost 2 bases to trimming and J lost 6 bases, with 8 bases between them. Germline CDR1 SGHNT, CDR2 YENEEA. The CDR3 DNA is TGTGCCAGCAGCTTAAACGGGGGCAATGAGCAGTTCTTC. Its translation is CASSLNGGNEQFF.

V usage is TRBV12-3 or TRBV12-4 and J usage is TRBJ1-2; D gene unclear. The V and J ends lost 2 bases and 1 base respectively, with 5 bases between them. The CDR3 consists of 13 residues. CDR3 sequence reads: CASSLNNNYGYTF. The CDR3 region has the DNA TGTGCCAGCAGTTTAAACAATAACTATGGCTACACCTTC.

This rearrangement joins TRBV4-2 to TRBJ2-1; 15 nucleotides align to TRBD2. The J segment lost 9 bases and the V segment lost 0 bases, leaving 6 bases of the junction unmatched. The CDR3 runs to 17 residues. Germline lookup yields CDR1 LGHNA and CDR2 YNFKEQ. The CDR3 sequence is CASSQEIRTSGRGEQFF. CDR3 sequence (DNA): TGTGCCAGCAGCCAAGAAATCAGGACTAGCGGGAGGGGTGAGCAGTTCTTC.

The chain uses TRBV9 and TRBJ2-3, with D perhaps TRBD2 (5 bases). The CDR3 has 14 residues. Trimming removed 1 base from V and 9 bases from J, with 15 bases in between. Germline lookup yields CDR1 SGDLS and CDR2 YYNGEE. The CDR3 protein is CASSVKSLGSTQYF. The DNA of the CDR3 is TGTGCCAGCAGCGTAAAGTCGTTGGGGAGCACGCAGTATTTT.

The CDR3 DNA follows: TGTGCCACCGAACAGGGAGCGGAAAACATTCAGTACTTC. It translates to CATEQGAENIQYF. V usage is TRBV28 and J usage is TRBJ2-4; D perhaps matches TRBD1 (6 bases). The V gene lost 10 bases and the J gene lost 5 bases, with 15 bases spanning the gap. The CDR3 covers 13 residues. CDR1 and CDR2 (germline): MDHEN, SYDVKM.

The chain carries TRBV20-1 and TRBJ2-1; 9 positions match TRBD2. This CDR3 region has 11 residues. Germline values: CDR1 DFQATT, CDR2 SNEGSKA (reference sequence). The V and J ends lost 5 bases and 10 bases, in that order; junction bases with no gene match: 3. The CDR3 region is CSAPGLAEQFF. CDR3 in DNA: TGCAGTGCTCCCGGACTAGCGGAGCAGTTCTTC.

The V gene is TRBV6-5, the J gene TRBJ2-2, with a tentative D call TRBD2 (6 bases). Trimming shortened V by 3 bases and J by 4 bases, and 15 bases separated the two germline ends. This CDR3 has 16 amino acids. CDR1 is MNHEY, CDR2 SVGAGI, per germline. The CDR3 region is CASSYGGGFSTGELFF. CDR3 sequence (DNA): TGTGCCAGCAGTTATGGGGGAGGTTTTAGCACCGGGGAGCTGTTTTTT.

V is TRBV10-2 and J is TRBJ2-5, with D hard to call. CDR3 length equals 14 residues. The V gene lost 6 bases and the J gene lost 4 bases, with 15 bases spanning the gap. The germline CDR1 and CDR2 sequences are WSHSY and SAAADI. In nucleotides, the CDR3 is TGCGCCAGCAGGAGCCGAGAGGACGGAGAGACCCAGTACTTC. Translated: CASRSREDGETQYF.

The chain joins TRBV28 to TRBJ1-1; a weak D match, TRBD1 (5 bases). Germline lookup yields CDR1 MDHEN and CDR2 SYDVKM. With 7 bases removed from V and 3 bases from J, the gap between germline ends came to 9 bases. The CDR3 spans 12 residues. CDR3 amino acids: CASNAGHTEAFF. The CDR3 DNA reads TGTGCCAGCAACGCGGGACACACTGAAGCTTTCTTT.

V usage is TRBV27 and J usage is TRBJ2-2; tentative D call: TRBD1 (5 bases). CDR3 length equals 15 residues. Germline V gene lookup returns CDR1 MNHEY and CDR2 SMNVEV (reference sequence). V was pared by 5 bases and J by 0 bases, with 10 bases between. The CDR3 region has the DNA TGTGCCAGCAGTAGGACGGACACGAACACCGGGGAGCTGTTTTTT. The encoded protein is CASSRTDTNTGELFF.

This clone was counted once. The rearrangement uses TRBV11-2 and TRBJ2-5; tentative D call: TRBD2 (6 bases). The CDR3 totals 13 residues. Trimming left V 4 bases short and J 5 bases short, with 11 bases between. CDR1 SGHAT and CDR2 FQNNGV come from the germline V gene. The CDR3 DNA sequence: TGTGCCAGCAGCTCAGAGGAGGGGGAGACCCAGTACTTC. This gives the protein CASSSEEGETQYF.

The CDR3 DNA is TGTGCCAGCAGTAAAGACAGGGTTGAGACCCAGTACTTC. It encodes CASSKDRVETQYF. The chain links TRBV6-1 to TRBJ2-5, with 7 bases aligning to TRBD1. Germline CDR1 and CDR2: MNHNS and SASEGT. The CDR3 is 13 amino acids. The V and J ends lost 5 bases and 5 bases, in that order; junction bases with no gene match: 5.

The rearrangement joins TRBV7-3 to TRBJ2-1; possible D gene TRBD1, 5 bases. The length of the CDR3 is 13 residues. V was pared by 4 bases and J by 6 bases, with 10 bases between. Germline assignment: CDR1 SGHTA and CDR2 FQGTGA. CDR3 in amino acids: CASSSGFRNEQFF. DNA of the CDR3: TGTGCCAGCAGCTCAGGGTTCCGCAATGAGCAGTTCTTC. The variable domain in full, completed from reference TRBV7-3 and TRBJ2-1, reads GAGVSQTPSNKVTEKGKYVELRCDPISGHTALYWYRQSLGQGPEFLIYFQGTGAADDSGLPNDRFFAVRPEGSVSTLKIQRTERGDSAVYLCASSSGFRNEQFFGPGTRLTVL.

This clone is a singleton in its sample. The chain uses TRBV28 and TRBJ1-5, with a tentative D call TRBD1 (6 bases). V was clipped by 6 bases and J by 0 bases, with 6 bases between them. Germline V CDR1 and CDR2: MDHEN, SYDVKM. The CDR3 extends over 13 amino acids. CDR3 sequence (DNA): TGTGCCAGCAGACAGGGTAGCAATCAGCCCCAGCATTTT. Amino acids: CASRQGSNQPQHF.

The gene calls are TRBV4-2 and TRBJ1-6, with D tentatively TRBD1 (5 bases). The CDR3 is 15 residues long. Germline assignment: CDR1 LGHNA and CDR2 YNFKEQ. Deletions cut 0 bases from V and 10 bases from J, with 13 bases between. The CDR3, as DNA: TGTGCCAGCAGCCAAGAGAAGGGGTTGGTATCACCCCTCCACTTT. It encodes CASSQEKGLVSPLHF.

The rearrangement joins TRBV7-6 to TRBJ2-1, with TRBD2 matching 13 bases. Germline values: CDR1 SGHVS, CDR2 FNYEAQ. This CDR3 comprises 16 residues. The V segment lost 4 bases and the J segment 7 bases; nucleotides outside the gene matches: 7. In nucleotides, the CDR3 is TGTGCCAGCAGCTCTTTACTAGCGGGAGGGCGGAATGAGCAGTTCTTC. It translates to CASSSLLAGGRNEQFF.

J is TRBJ1-4 and V is TRBV19; 11 bases are a match to TRBD1. This CDR3 has 15 amino acids. The germline gives CDR1 LNHDA, CDR2 SQIVND (reference sequence). The J segment lost 8 bases and the V segment lost 4 bases, leaving 6 bases of the junction unmatched. Here the CDR3 DNA reads TGTGCCAGTAGTACGGGGACAGGGGGATACGAAAAACTGTTTTTT. Amino acids: CASSTGTGGYEKLFF.

The chain combines TRBV11-2 with TRBJ2-1, with a tentative D call TRBD1 (6 bases). Trimming stripped 0 bases from V and 9 bases from J, with 21 bases between. The CDR3 is made up of 17 amino acids. The germline V gene encodes CDR1 SGHAT and CDR2 FQNNGV. The CDR3: CASSLEGTRLRASEQFF. CDR3 in DNA: TGTGCCAGCAGCTTAGAGGGGACACGTTTGAGGGCCAGTGAGCAGTTCTTC.

CDR3 amino acids: CASSGGKWAKGGETQYF. DNA for the CDR3: TGTGCCAGCAGTGGGGGGAAATGGGCGAAAGGGGGGGAGACCCAGTACTTC. The chain links TRBV6-1 to TRBJ2-5; D may be TRBD1 or TRBD2 (6 bases each). The V gene lost 4 bases and the J gene lost 5 bases, with 23 bases spanning the gap. The V gene's germline CDR1 is MNHNS and CDR2 SASEGT. CDR3 length equals 17 residues.